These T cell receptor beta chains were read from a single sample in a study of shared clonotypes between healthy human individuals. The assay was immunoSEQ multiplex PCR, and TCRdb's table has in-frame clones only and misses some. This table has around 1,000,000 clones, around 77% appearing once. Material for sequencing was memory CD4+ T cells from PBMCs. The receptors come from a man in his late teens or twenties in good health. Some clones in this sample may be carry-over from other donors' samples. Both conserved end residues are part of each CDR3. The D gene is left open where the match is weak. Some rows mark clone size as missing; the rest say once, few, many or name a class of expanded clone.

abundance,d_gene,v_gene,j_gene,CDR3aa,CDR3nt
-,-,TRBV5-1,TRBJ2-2,CASSPRPESTGELFF,TGCGCCAGCAGCCCCAGGCCGGAGAGCACCGGGGAGCTGTTTTTT
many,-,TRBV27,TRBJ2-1,CASSRAVYWNEQFF,TGTGCCAGCAGCCGAGCGGTCTACTGGAATGAGCAGTTCTTC
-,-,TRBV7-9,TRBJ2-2,CASSLIMRGDRTGELFF,TGTGCCAGCAGCTTAATTATGCGGGGAGATCGGACCGGGGAGCTGTTTTTT
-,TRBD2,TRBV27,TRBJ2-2,CASSLLAGMYTGELFF,TGTGCCAGCAGTTTACTAGCGGGGATGTACACCGGGGAGCTGTTTTTT
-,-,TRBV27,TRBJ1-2,CASTLRGWGNYGYTF,TGTGCCAGCACCTTGAGGGGCTGGGGTAACTATGGCTACACCTTC
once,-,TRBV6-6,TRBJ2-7,CAISESQGRSYEQYF,TGTGCCATCAGTGAGTCACAGGGGAGGTCCTACGAGCAGTACTTC
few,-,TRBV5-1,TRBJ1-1,CASSLVGENTEAFF,TGCGCCAGCAGCTTGGTCGGTGAGAACACTGAAGCTTTCTTT
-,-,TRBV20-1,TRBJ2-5,CSARRQTQYF,TGCAGTGCTAGGCGCCAGACCCAGTACTTC
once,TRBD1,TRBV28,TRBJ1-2,CASSPGGRPNYGYTF,TGTGCCAGCAGTCCAGGGGGACGGCCTAACTATGGCTACACCTTC
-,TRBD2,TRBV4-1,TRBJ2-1,CASRPFTGTTDGEQFF,TGCGCCAGCAGACCCTTTACCGGGACTACAGACGGTGAGCAGTTCTTC
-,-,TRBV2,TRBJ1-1,CASIINRDIMNTEAFF,TGTGCCAGCATTATAAACCGGGACATCATGAACACTGAAGCTTTCTTT
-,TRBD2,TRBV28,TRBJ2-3,CASSSSGRLTDTQYF,TGTGCCAGCAGTTCTAGCGGGAGGCTCACAGATACGCAGTATTTT
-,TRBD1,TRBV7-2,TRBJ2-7,CASSLEMAAGGAEQYF,TGTGCCAGCAGCTTAGAGATGGCGGCAGGGGGCGCCGAGCAGTACTTC
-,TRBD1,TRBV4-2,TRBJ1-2,CASRQTTGGYTF,TGTGCCAGCAGGCAAACAACAGGGGGTTACACCTTC
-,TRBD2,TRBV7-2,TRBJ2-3,CASSSYRGGVDTQYF,TGTGCCAGCAGCTCCTACCGGGGGGGGGTAGATACGCAGTATTTT
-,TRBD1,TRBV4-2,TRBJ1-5,CASTLSWGQDNQPQHF,TGTGCCAGCACCCTAAGCTGGGGACAGGATAATCAGCCCCAGCATTTT
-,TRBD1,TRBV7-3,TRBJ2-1,CASSRFGTAKYNEQFF,TGTGCCAGCAGCCGCTTTGGGACAGCTAAATACAATGAGCAGTTCTTC
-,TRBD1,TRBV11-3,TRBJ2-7,CASSPRQGTAYEQYF,TGTGCCAGCAGCCCAAGACAGGGGACGGCCTACGAGCAGTACTTC
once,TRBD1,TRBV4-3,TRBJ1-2,CASSQLGGRTGKGYTF,TGCGCCAGCAGCCAACTCGGGGGGCGGACAGGGAAAGGCTACACCTTC
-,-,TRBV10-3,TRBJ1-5,CAISVSGINQPQHF,TGTGCCATCAGTGTTTCAGGAATCAATCAGCCCCAGCATTTT
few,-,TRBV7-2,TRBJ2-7,CASSLWGTLGQYF,TGTGCCAGCAGCTTATGGGGAACCCTCGGGCAGTACTTC
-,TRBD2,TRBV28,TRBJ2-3,CASSLTILAGDTQYF,TGTGCCAGCAGTTTAACCATTCTAGCGGGAGATACGCAGTATTTT
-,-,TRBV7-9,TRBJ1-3,CASSLGVGEAYSGNTIYF,TGTGCCAGCAGCTTAGGGGTCGGAGAGGCATACTCTGGAAACACCATATATTTT
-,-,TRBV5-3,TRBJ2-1,CARSLPLGCEQFF,TGTGCCAGAAGCTTGCCCCTGGGTTGTGAGCAGTTCTTC
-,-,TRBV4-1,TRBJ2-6,CAVSLGWAYSGANVLTF,TGCGCCGTATCATTGGGGTGGGCTTACTCTGGGGCCAACGTCCTGACTTTC